The next 25 T cell receptor beta chains were all read from a single sample in a study of identifying expanded T cells in peripheral blood. This table comes from immunoSEQ multiplex PCR, and its TCRdb copy is limited to in-frame clones, with some not included. The sample holds roughly 61,000 clones, over 85% seen once. The sequencing sample was made of blood. All receptors derive from a person aged 18 to 75 in good health.

This clone was counted many times. The chain has TRBV11-2 and TRBJ1-5; TRBD1 is a possible D gene (5 bases). Germline loops: CDR1 SGHAT, CDR2 FQNNGV. This CDR3 contains 16 residues. Trimming left V 1 base short and J 3 bases short, with 13 bases between. The CDR3 sequence is CASSLGGVGDNQPQHF. CDR3 nucleotide sequence: TGTGCCAGCAGCTTAGGAGGGGTCGGTGACAATCAGCCCCAGCATTTT.

The chain links TRBV19 to TRBJ2-5; 11 nucleotides agree with TRBD2. V lost 3 bases to trimming and J lost 4 bases; unmatched junction nucleotides: 4. Germline V gene sequence: CDR1 LNHDA, CDR2 SQIVND (reference sequence). The CDR3 length is 15 residues. The chain's CDR3 is CASSMISGRGETQYF. The CDR3 nucleotides are TGTGCCAGTAGTATGATTAGCGGGAGGGGAGAGACCCAGTACTTC.

The chain employs TRBV4-3 and TRBJ2-2, with 7 nucleotides matching TRBD1. Germline V gene data show CDR1 as LGHNA and CDR2 as YSLEER. CDR3 size: 15 residues. V dropped 5 bases and J dropped 3; count of bases not matched to a gene: 6. The CDR3 loop is CASSYRGRDTGELFF. CDR3 coding DNA: TGCGCCAGCAGCTACAGGGGAAGGGACACCGGGGAGCTGTTTTTT.

This clone occurred once. The V call is TRBV27, the J call TRBJ2-3; 10 nucleotides align to TRBD1. CDR1 and CDR2 (germline): MNHEY, SMNVEV (reference sequence). CDR3 length equals 13 residues. Trimming at V came to 6 bases and at J to 6 bases, leaving 3 bases not matched to a gene. CDR3 residues: CASRTGGADTQYF. CDR3 coding DNA: TGTGCCAGCAGGACAGGGGGCGCGGATACGCAGTATTTT.

The chain is built from TRBV5-6 and TRBJ1-1; possibly TRBD1 for D (5 bases). Germline CDR1 and CDR2: SGHDT and YYEEEE. CDR3 length: 15 amino acids. V lost 0 bases and J lost 3, with 12 bases in between. The CDR3 reads CASSLGGHIYTEAFF. CDR3 coding DNA: TGTGCCAGCAGCTTGGGCGGACACATCTACACTGAAGCTTTCTTT.

The chain links TRBV7-9 to TRBJ2-7; TRBD1 might be the D (6 bases). CDR3 length equals 13 residues. CDR1 SEHNR and CDR2 FQNEAQ come from the germline V gene (reference sequence). Trimming pared 5 bases from V and 6 bases from J, leaving 14 bases between. CDR3 region: CASSLQGSTEQYF. In DNA form, the CDR3 reads TGTGCCAGCAGCCTGCAGGGGTCCACCGAGCAGTACTTC.

The V and J genes are TRBV9 and TRBJ1-2; D might be TRBD1 (6 bases). There are 14 residues in the CDR3. CDR1 is SGDLS and CDR2 is YYNGEE in the germline V gene. V gave up 3 bases and J gave up 7 bases, with 16 bases separating them. For the CDR3, the DNA is TGTGCCAGCAGCGCGCAGGGGATGTCAGGTGGCTACACCTTC. Its protein is CASSAQGMSGGYTF.

The CDR3 spells CASSQRLAGGRTGELFF. The CDR3 nucleotides are TGTGCCAGCAGTCAGCGACTAGCGGGAGGAAGAACCGGGGAGCTGTTTTTT. The chain employs TRBV27 and TRBJ2-2; 13 bases map to TRBD2. The CDR3 has 17 amino acids. Germline trimming cut 5 bases from V and 5 bases from J; bases unmatched to any gene: 8. The germline V gene has CDR1 MNHEY and CDR2 SMNVEV (reference sequence).

The count of this clone is one. The rearrangement joins TRBV6-1 to TRBJ2-7, with a tentative D call TRBD1 (5 bases). The germline V gene encodes CDR1 MNHNS and CDR2 SASEGT. CDR3 length: 16 amino acids. Trimming removed 2 bases from V and 2 bases from J, with 16 bases in between. The CDR3 DNA reads as TGTGCCAGCAGTGAAACATCAGGGATTGGAACCTACGAGCAGTACTTC. It codes for CASSETSGIGTYEQYF.

This clone turned up a few times. The chain links TRBV11-2 to TRBJ2-7; the D gene is possibly TRBD2 (5 bases). Germline V gene lookup returns CDR1 SGHAT and CDR2 FQNNGV. V dropped 5 bases and J dropped 3 bases, with 26 bases sitting between them. This CDR3 is built from 18 residues. The CDR3 here is CASSPLRRPRGTSYEQYF. DNA of the CDR3: TGTGCCAGCAGCCCACTAAGACGACCACGGGGAACCAGCTACGAGCAGTACTTC.

The chain couples TRBV7-2 to TRBJ2-3; 12 nucleotides line up with TRBD2. CDR1 and CDR2 (germline): SGHTA, FQGNSA. There are 17 residues in the CDR3. Unmatched junction bases numbered 4, after V lost 2 bases and J lost 1 base. CDR3 sequence reads: CASSLTRTSGGTDTQYF. CDR3 DNA: TGTGCCAGCAGCTTAACCCGGACTAGCGGGGGCACAGATACGCAGTATTTT.

This rearrangement joins TRBV5-6 to TRBJ1-4, with 9 bases lining up with TRBD1. J was trimmed by 6 bases and V by 2 bases; bases with no gene match: 2. From germline, CDR1 is SGHDT and CDR2 YYEEEE. The length of the CDR3 is 14 residues. In DNA, the CDR3 is TGTGCCAGCAGCTTCGGGGACAGGGATGAAAAACTGTTTTTT. Its translation is CASSFGDRDEKLFF.

V gene TRBV7-2 combines with J gene TRBJ2-3, with D tentatively TRBD2 (5 bases). This CDR3 contains 15 residues. Germline V gene data show CDR1 as SGHTA and CDR2 as FQGNSA. The V end was cut by 4 bases, the J end by 4 bases, with 15 bases between. CDR3 DNA: TGTGCCAGCAGCTCCGACGGGGTTAGGGCAGATACGCAGTATTTT. Its translation: CASSSDGVRADTQYF.

The chain carries TRBV4-1 and TRBJ1-1; D is unresolved. This CDR3 has 12 residues. CDR1 is MGHRA and CDR2 is YSYEKL in the germline V gene. Trimming removed 6 bases at V and 1 base at J, with 6 bases between. CDR3 bases: TGCGCCAGCAGGGGCGAGAACACTGAAGCTTTCTTT. It codes for CASRGENTEAFF.

This clone was seen only once. This chain uses TRBV6-6 with TRBJ2-5; weak D call: TRBD1 (6 bases). This CDR3 is 16 amino acids long. Germline values: CDR1 MNHNY, CDR2 SVGAGI (reference sequence). V gave up 5 bases and J gave up 2 bases, with 18 bases separating them. The CDR3 loop is CASSSIIPGHQETQYF. The DNA for the CDR3 is TGTGCCAGCAGTAGTATAATACCGGGACATCAAGAGACCCAGTACTTC.

V is TRBV7-2 and J is TRBJ2-2; D unresolved. Trimming pared 2 bases from V and 4 bases from J, leaving 8 bases between. The germline V gene has CDR1 SGHTA and CDR2 FQGNSA. The CDR3 runs 14 residues. CDR3 nucleotide sequence: TGTGCCAGCAGCTTAAGTGCAACCACCGGGGAGCTGTTTTTT. It codes for CASSLSATTGELFF.

The sample holds a few counts of this clone. CDR3 residues: CASSTYRAEAFF. The CDR3 DNA reads as TGTGCCAGTAGTACCTATAGGGCTGAAGCTTTCTTT. The chain links TRBV19 to TRBJ1-1; no firm D call. Trimming took 4 bases from V and 6 from J, leaving 9 bases between them. CDR1 is LNHDA, CDR2 SQIVND, per germline (reference sequence). The length of the CDR3 is 12 residues. The full variable domain, completed using reference TRBV19 and TRBJ1-1, is DGGITQSPKYLFRKEGQNVTLSCEQNLNHDAMYWYRQDPGQGLRLIYYSQIVNDFQKGDIAEGYSVSREKKESFPLTVTSAQKNPTAFYLCASSTYRAEAFFGQGTRLTVV.

V gene TRBV7-3 combines with J gene TRBJ2-5; 11 bases are shared with TRBD2. Trimming removed 3 bases from V and 5 bases from J; junction bases left unmatched: 2. Germline CDR1 SGHTA, CDR2 FQGTGA. The CDR3 spans 14 residues. CDR3 sequence: CASSFGTSGETQYF. The DNA of the CDR3 is TGTGCCAGCAGCTTCGGGACTAGCGGTGAGACCCAGTACTTC.

The chain carries TRBV15 and TRBJ1-4; 7 bases map to TRBD1. Germline trimming cut 1 base from V and 8 bases from J; bases unmatched to any gene: 1. CDR1 LNHNV and CDR2 YYDKDF come from the germline V gene (reference sequence). The CDR3 runs to 13 residues. This CDR3 is CATSRGGGEKLFF. The DNA of the CDR3 is TGTGCCACCAGCAGAGGAGGGGGCGAAAAACTGTTTTTT.

The chain joins TRBV19 to TRBJ2-3; unclear D gene. The V gene's germline CDR1 is LNHDA and CDR2 SQIVND (reference sequence). The CDR3 is 13 residues long. Deletions cut 3 bases from V and 8 bases from J, with 12 bases between. Here the CDR3 DNA reads TGTGCCAGTAGTATGATAGAGGATGGTACGCAGTATTTT. It is translated as CASSMIEDGTQYF.

This clone was recorded only once. V is TRBV9 and J is TRBJ2-2, with TRBD1 matching 8 bases. The CDR3 length is 14 residues. Germline V lookup: CDR1 SGDLS, CDR2 YYNGEE. Trimming cost V 6 bases and J 4 bases; bases outside gene matches: 5. Written as DNA, the CDR3 is TGTGCCAGCACGGGACAGGCGATCACCGGGGAGCTGTTTTTT. It is translated as CASTGQAITGELFF.

The chain has TRBV9 and TRBJ2-3; D is ambiguous. CDR1 and CDR2 from the germline V gene are SGDLS and YYNGEE. Trimming removed 4 bases at V and 6 bases at J, with 12 bases between. The length of the CDR3 is 13 residues. CDR3 loop: CASSKRSEDTQYF. In DNA form, the CDR3 reads TGTGCCAGCAGCAAGAGGTCGGAGGATACGCAGTATTTT.

The chain links TRBV28 to TRBJ2-7, with no clear D. Trimming cost V 5 bases and J 6 bases, with 17 bases left between them. This CDR3 region has 14 residues. CDR1 is MDHEN, CDR2 SYDVKM, per germline. Written as DNA, the CDR3 is TGTGCCAGCAGTACGCCCCATATCAACTCCGAGCAGTACTTC. The encoded protein is CASSTPHINSEQYF. Supplemented by reference TRBV28 and TRBJ2-7, the full variable domain reads DVKVTQSSRYLVKRTGEKVFLECVQDMDHENMFWYRQDPGLGLRLIYFSYDVKMKEKGDIPEGYSVSREKKERFSLILESASTNQTSMYLCASSTPHINSEQYFGPGTRLTVT.

This clone was seen just once. The rearrangement links TRBV27 to TRBJ2-7; D might be TRBD1 (5 bases). The ends were cut back, 5 bases at V and 2 bases at J, with 10 bases in the middle. This CDR3 is 13 amino acids long. Germline V gene data show CDR1 as MNHEY and CDR2 as SMNVEV (reference sequence). In DNA, the CDR3 is TGTGCCAGCAGTCTACAGGTAGCCTACGAGCAGTACTTC. Translating gives CASSLQVAYEQYF.

The V and J genes are TRBV6-5 and TRBJ2-7, with D possibly TRBD2 on 6 matching bases. The CDR3 consists of 15 residues. Germline CDR1 reads MNHEY; CDR2 reads SVGAGI. The V gene lost 6 bases and the J gene lost 4 bases, with 19 bases spanning the gap. The CDR3 DNA reads TGTGCCAGCAGCTTAGGGGACTTAACGGCTTACGAGCAGTACTTC. Its protein product is CASSLGDLTAYEQYF.